The 3 T cell receptor beta chains below come from one sample, sequenced in a study of OX40 agonist ivuxolimab in advanced cancers. Profiled with immunoSEQ multiplex PCR; TCRdb holds only in-frame clones, not every one. The sample has tens of thousands of clones; roughly 85% are singletons. The starting material was CD4+ or CD8+ T cells sorted from blood, obtained in a trial of the OX40 agonist ivuxolimab. The receptors were gathered from an adult with an advanced solid tumor such as melanoma, head and neck, liver or kidney cancer.

This chain uses TRBV27 with TRBJ1-1; D uncertain. The germline V gene has CDR1 MNHEY and CDR2 SMNVEV (reference sequence). The V end was cut by 5 bases, the J end by 2 bases, with 9 bases between. The CDR3 consists of 13 residues. The CDR3 bases are TGTGCCAGCAGTCCCAGGAGAAACACTGAAGCTTTCTTT. Translation: CASSPRRNTEAFF.

The chain employs TRBV20-1 and TRBJ2-1, with unresolved D. This CDR3 spans 11 amino acids. V gave up 5 bases and J gave up 8 bases, with 10 bases separating them. Germline-derived CDR1 and CDR2 are DFQATT and SNEGSKA (reference sequence). CDR3 amino acids: CSAPGYHEQFF. The CDR3 DNA reads TGCAGTGCTCCAGGTTACCATGAGCAGTTCTTC.

The chain employs TRBV30 and TRBJ2-1; D possibly matches TRBD1 or TRBD2 (5 bases each). Germline values: CDR1 GTSNPN, CDR2 SVGIG (reference sequence). V lost 3 bases and J 8 bases, leaving 8 bases between the germline ends. The CDR3 covers 11 residues. The CDR3 DNA reads TGTGCCTGGAGCATGGGGGATGAGCAGTTCTTC. Its protein is CAWSMGDEQFF.